The 6 T cell receptor beta chains below were found in one sample sequenced in a study of blood T cell repertoires in COVID-19. Sequencing used immunoSEQ multiplex PCR; TCRdb keeps in-frame clones, though not all of them. The table includes about 190,000 clones, about 88% detected once. Sequencing was carried out using peripheral blood. The receptors here all came from a human donor in a cohort sampled during active COVID-19.

This clone was recorded once. The chain employs TRBV4-3 and TRBJ1-1; no clear D. The CDR3 is 13 residues long. Trimming removed 2 bases at V and 0 bases at J, with 4 bases between. Germline CDR1 LGHNA, CDR2 YSLEER. Here the CDR3 DNA reads TGCGCCAGCAGCCAACAAATGAACACTGAAGCTTTCTTT. Translated: CASSQQMNTEAFF.

This clone was seen more than once but under ten times. This chain connects TRBV9 to TRBJ2-7; 10 bases are a match to TRBD2. The ends lost 3 bases at V and 3 bases at J; junction bases unmatched: 6. The germline gives CDR1 SGDLS, CDR2 YYNGEE. The CDR3 consists of 15 residues. The DNA of the CDR3 is TGTGCCAGCAGCGCTAGCGGGAGAGGGGACTACGAGCAGTACTTC. It yields the protein CASSASGRGDYEQYF.

V is TRBV7-8 and J is TRBJ1-1; 8 positions agree with TRBD1. The junction had 5 bases not matched to a gene; V was cut back by 1 base and J by 4 bases. Germline V gene data show CDR1 as SGHVS and CDR2 as FQNEAQ. The CDR3 runs 15 residues. The CDR3 DNA reads as TGTGCCAGCAGCTTAGAAAGGACAGGGATCACTGAAGCTTTCTTT. This encodes CASSLERTGITEAFF.

The V gene is TRBV7-9, the J gene TRBJ2-7, with 10 bases identical to TRBD1. Germline loops: CDR1 SEHNR, CDR2 FQNEAQ (reference sequence). CDR3 length: 15 amino acids. V was clipped by 5 bases and J by 3 bases; unmatched bases: 7. CDR3 sequence: CASSPGTGANYEQYF. CDR3 coding DNA: TGTGCCAGCAGCCCCGGGACAGGGGCCAACTACGAGCAGTACTTC.

The V gene is TRBV19, the J gene TRBJ2-3; 8 bases line up with TRBD2. V dropped 3 bases and J dropped 3; count of bases not matched to a gene: 5. The CDR3 is made up of 15 amino acids. CDR1 is LNHDA and CDR2 is SQIVND in the germline V gene (reference sequence). The CDR3 DNA reads as TGTGCCAGTAGTATTCGGGGGGGGCTGACAGATACGCAGTATTTT. It specifies CASSIRGGLTDTQYF.

The V and J genes are TRBV5-8 and TRBJ2-5, with D unclear. V gave up 0 bases and J gave up 2 bases, with 8 bases separating them. The CDR3 extends over 14 amino acids. Germline-derived CDR1 and CDR2 are SGHTS and YDEGEE. The CDR3 loop reads CASSLVASQETQYF. Here the CDR3 DNA reads TGTGCCAGCAGCTTGGTCGCCAGTCAAGAGACCCAGTACTTC.